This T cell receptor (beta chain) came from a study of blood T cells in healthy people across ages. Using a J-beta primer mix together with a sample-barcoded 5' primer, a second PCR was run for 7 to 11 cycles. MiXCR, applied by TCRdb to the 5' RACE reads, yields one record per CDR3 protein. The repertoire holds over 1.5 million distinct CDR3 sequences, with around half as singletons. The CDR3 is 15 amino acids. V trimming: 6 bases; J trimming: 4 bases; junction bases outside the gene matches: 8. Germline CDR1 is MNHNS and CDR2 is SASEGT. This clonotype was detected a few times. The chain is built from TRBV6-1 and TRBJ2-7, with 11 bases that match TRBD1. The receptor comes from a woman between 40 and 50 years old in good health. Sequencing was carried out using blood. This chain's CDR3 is CASRAGQGAPYEQYF. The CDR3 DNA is TGTGCCAGCAGAGCCGGACAGGGGGCGCCTTACGAGCAGTACTTC.